Presented here are 7 T cell receptor beta chains from one specimen sequenced in a study of blood T cell repertoires in COVID-19. Sequenced by immunoSEQ multiplex PCR; TCRdb stores in-frame clones only, minus some. Of fewer than 250,000 clones in the sample, 83% were seen once. The sequenced sample consisted of peripheral blood. The receptors come from a woman in her thirties or forties with active or convalescent COVID-19.

In this sample, this clone turned up a few times. The chain uses TRBV27 and TRBJ2-7; possible D gene TRBD2, 5 bases. Trimming left V 5 bases short and J 6 bases short, with 14 bases between. This CDR3 is 13 amino acids long. Looked up from germline, CDR1 is MNHEY and CDR2 is SMNVEV (reference sequence). CDR3 coding DNA: TGTGCCAGCAGTCCCACGACGCGGGTCGAGCAGTACTTC. Translating gives CASSPTTRVEQYF.

The chain employs TRBV30 and TRBJ1-4; TRBD1 aligns across 7 bases. The CDR3 covers 15 residues. V was pared by 2 bases and J by 8 bases, with 11 bases of the junction left unmatched. CDR1 is GTSNPN and CDR2 is SVGIG in the germline V gene (reference sequence). CDR3 bases: TGTGCCTGGAGTCTAGGGGGCGATGCCGGGGAAAAACTGTTTTTT. Translation: CAWSLGGDAGEKLFF.

V usage is TRBV16 and J usage is TRBJ1-6; TRBD1 aligns across 7 bases. This CDR3 has 15 amino acids. Germline loops: CDR1 KGHSY, CDR2 FQNENV. J lost 7 bases, V lost 6 bases, and 9 bases had no gene match. This CDR3 reads CASSKGQAKNSPLHF. The DNA for the CDR3 is TGTGCCAGCAGTAAAGGACAGGCAAAAAATTCACCCCTCCACTTT.

This sequence joins TRBV20-1 and TRBJ1-1; no reliable D call. Between the trimmed V and J ends, which lost 2 bases and 4 bases, there was a span of 5 bases. Germline V gives CDR1 DFQATT, CDR2 SNEGSKA (reference sequence). The CDR3 has 11 residues. Here the CDR3 reads CSARTSTEAFF. CDR3 DNA sequence: TGCAGTGCTAGAACGAGCACTGAAGCTTTCTTT.

The chain employs TRBV3-1 (or the pseudogene TRBV3-2) and TRBJ1-6; 7 bases are shared with TRBD1. CDR3 size: 16 residues. The V and J ends lost 1 base and 7 bases, in that order; junction bases with no gene match: 7. Germline V CDR1 and CDR2: LGHDT, YNNKEL (reference sequence). The CDR3 DNA follows: TGTGCCAGCAGCCAAGCTCCGGGACAGCTCAATTCACCCCTCCACTTT. This encodes CASSQAPGQLNSPLHF.

This sequence joins TRBV24-1 and TRBJ2-1; the match to TRBD1 covers 11 bases. CDR1 and CDR2 (germline): KGHDR, SFDVKD. The length of the CDR3 is 14 residues. Unmatched junction bases numbered 8, after V lost 9 bases and J lost 8 bases. The CDR3: CATGRTGGIDEQFF. In DNA form, the CDR3 reads TGTGCCACCGGTAGGACAGGGGGCATAGATGAGCAGTTCTTC.

This clone has at least ten counts. V is TRBV5-1 and J is TRBJ2-3, with a weak D call TRBD2 (5 bases). Germline V gene data show CDR1 as SGHRS and CDR2 as YFSETQ. This CDR3 is 16 amino acids long. V gave up 0 bases and J gave up 1 base, with 12 bases separating them. DNA of the CDR3: TGCGCCAGCAGCTTGGCTAGGGAGTGGGGCACAGATACGCAGTATTTT. Protein sequence: CASSLAREWGTDTQYF.